These 3 T cell receptor beta chains share one sample of origin, sequenced in a study of human T cells and chemical hapten exposure. Time point reported: pre-sensitization, week 0. Described treatment: therapeutic diphenylcyclopropenone sensitization with weekly scalp DPC. TCRdb reprocessed the RACE reads via MiXCR and lists one record per CDR3 protein. Here the sample spans about 260,000 distinct CDR3 sequences, around 9.3% being singletons. The source was whole blood, collected in connection with sensitization to the hapten diphenylcyclopropenone (DPC). The receptors shown here come from a woman in her 40s with alopecia areata. Some clones in this sample may be carry-over from other donors' samples.

This clonotype was observed a handful of times. The chain carries TRBV3-1 and TRBJ1-2; tentatively, D is TRBD1 (6 bases). This CDR3 is 13 amino acids long. Trimming cost V 1 base and J 4 bases, with 7 bases left between them. Looked up from germline, CDR1 is LGHDT and CDR2 is YNNKEL (reference sequence). CDR3 amino acids: CASSQAGVYGYTF. The CDR3, as DNA: TGTGCCAGCAGCCAAGCAGGGGTCTATGGCTACACCTTC. The variable domain in full, with the rest retrieved from reference TRBV3-1 and TRBJ1-2, is DTAVSQTPKYLVTQMGNDKSIKCEQNLGHDTMYWYKQDSKKFLKIMFSYNNKELIINETVPNRFSPKSPDKAHLNLHINSLELGDSAVYFCASSQAGVYGYTFGSGTRLTVV.

This clonotype was recorded a few times. The rearrangement links TRBV12-3 or TRBV12-4 to TRBJ1-3; D perhaps matches TRBD1 (5 bases). V lost 5 bases, J lost 8 bases, and 19 bases lay in between. The CDR3 runs 15 residues. The CDR3, as DNA: TGTGCCAGCAGTCCAAGGGACCGCCGCTGGGACACCATATATTTT. The encoded protein is CASSPRDRRWDTIYF.

This clonotype was counted many times. The rearrangement uses TRBV7-2 and TRBJ1-1; TRBD1 agrees at 7 bases. The CDR3 length is 14 residues. Germline V CDR1 and CDR2: SGHTA, FQGNSA. Germline trimming cut 5 bases from V and 3 bases from J; bases unmatched to any gene: 6. CDR3 region: CASSEGDSYTEAFF. In DNA, the CDR3 is TGTGCCAGCAGCGAAGGGGACAGCTACACTGAAGCTTTCTTT.